This TCR beta chain was sequenced during a study of CD8+ T cells in alopecia areata. CDR1 MDHEN and CDR2 SYDVKM come from the germline V gene. The CDR3 spans 13 residues. Obtained from alopecia areata patients were lesional scalp punch biopsies along with peripheral blood. cDNA prepared by RNA extraction and subsequent reverse transcription served as the template for sequencing. Only in-frame clones appear in the TCRdb table, and some are missing; sequencing was by immunoSEQ multiplex PCR. Of about 7,500 clones in the sample, around 69% were seen once. The genes are TRBV28 and TRBJ2-5; the D call may be TRBD1 or TRBD2 (5 bases each). The assigned J gene may be wrong: the sequence end matches TRBJ2-7 better. The TCR sequence derives from a human donor with alopecia areata. Sequenced material: skin, taken at week 0. DNA of the CDR3: TGTGCCAGCCGGCCGGGGACCTCCTACGAGCAGTACTTC. It yields the protein CASRPGTSYEQYF.